These 13 T cell receptor beta chains were all obtained from the same sample, sequenced in a study of T cells in Graves' hyperthyroidism and ophthalmopathy. The source material, RNA transcripts, was used to amplify TCR beta CDR3 regions. The study used the HTBI primer set for a first-round RT-PCR of the TCR CDR3. Via MiXCR, TCRdb re-called the multiplex PCR reads, giving one row per CDR3 protein. The sample lists approximately 400,000 distinct CDR3 sequences, approximately 15% occurring once. The sequencing sample was made of blood. Source of these receptors: a woman aged 55 to 70 with Graves' hyperthyroidism.

The chain uses TRBV10-3 and TRBJ1-4; D gene unclear. V lost 3 bases, J lost 5 bases, and 4 bases lay in between. The CDR3 has 12 amino acids. Germline lookup yields CDR1 ENHRY and CDR2 SYGVKD. In DNA, the CDR3 is TGTGCCATCAGTGACGAGAATGAAAAACTGTTTTTT. This translates into CAISDENEKLFF.

In this sample, this clonotype turned up a few times. The genes are TRBV2 and TRBJ2-5; TRBD2 aligns across 7 bases. Germline CDR1 reads SNHLY; CDR2 reads FYNNEI. This CDR3 spans 13 amino acids. After removal of 6 bases from V and 0 bases from J, the junction contained 1 base not matched to a gene. The CDR3 DNA sequence: TGTGCCAGCAGAGGGACTAACCAAGAGACCCAGTACTTC. Its translation is CASRGTNQETQYF.

At least ten counts were recorded for this clonotype. Here the CDR3 reads CSVGQGAYEQYF. Written as DNA, the CDR3 is TGCAGCGTTGGACAGGGGGCCTACGAGCAGTACTTC. V is TRBV29-1 and J is TRBJ2-7; 9 nucleotides match TRBD1. The J segment lost 2 bases and the V segment lost 4 bases, leaving 0 bases of the junction unmatched. The CDR3 extends over 12 amino acids. From germline, CDR1 is SQVTM and CDR2 ANQGSEA.

The chain employs TRBV7-9 and TRBJ2-3; D perhaps matches TRBD1 (6 bases). This CDR3 is built from 14 residues. The V gene's germline CDR1 is SEHNR and CDR2 FQNEAQ (reference sequence). V was cut by 5 bases and J by 2 bases, with 11 bases left in between. CDR3 DNA: TGTGCCAGCAGCGAAGGGGGATACACAGATACGCAGTATTTT. This sequence encodes CASSEGGYTDTQYF.

This clonotype has a count of ten or more. The chain has TRBV6-6 and TRBJ2-1; D tentatively fits TRBD1 or TRBD2 (6 bases each). V was trimmed by 2 bases and J by 4 bases, leaving 12 bases between them. Germline values: CDR1 MNHNY, CDR2 SVGAGI (reference sequence). The CDR3 has 15 residues. CDR3 in DNA: TGTGCCAGCAGTTACGGGGGCGGGACTTACAATGAGCAGTTCTTC. Its translation: CASSYGGGTYNEQFF.

The rearrangement joins TRBV5-1 to TRBJ2-1; 10 bases match TRBD2. The V gene end was trimmed by 8 bases and the J gene end by 1 base; junction bases not matched to a gene: 3. The CDR3 is made up of 14 amino acids. The germline gives CDR1 SGHRS, CDR2 YFSETQ. The CDR3 nucleotides read TGCGCCAGTAAAGCGGGAGGGTCCTACAATGAGCAGTTCTTC. It translates to CASKAGGSYNEQFF.

This chain joins TRBV11-3 and TRBJ2-6; unclear D gene. Germline V gene data show CDR1 as SGHNT and CDR2 as YENEEA. The ends were cut back, 5 bases at V and 5 bases at J, with 7 bases in the middle. CDR3 length: 13 residues. CDR3 in DNA: TGTGCCAGCAGCCCCTCCCGGGCCAACGTCCTGACTTTC. Translating gives CASSPSRANVLTF.

Of note for this clonotype: A clone one base away is much larger, so this may be a read error. The V gene is TRBV19, the J gene TRBJ2-7, with a tentative D call TRBD1 (6 bases). CDR1 and CDR2 (germline): LNHDA, SQIVND (reference sequence). Trimming removed 9 bases at V and 6 bases at J, with 24 bases between. This CDR3 is built from 15 residues. This CDR3 is CASSGAGTRLPEQYF. CDR3 nucleotides: TGTGCCAGCTCTGGAGCCGGGACACGGCTTCCCGAGCAGTACTTC.

There are many counts of this clonotype. The rearrangement uses TRBV5-8 and TRBJ2-7; D perhaps matches TRBD1 (6 bases). The V and J ends lost 1 base and 4 bases respectively, with 12 bases between them. This CDR3 contains 14 residues. Per the germline V gene, CDR1 is SGHTS and CDR2 is YDEGEE. The DNA of the CDR3 is TGTGCCAGCAGCTTGTGGGCAGGGGAATACGAGCAGTACTTC. It translates to CASSLWAGEYEQYF.

This clonotype was recorded at least ten times. This sequence joins TRBV6-5 and TRBJ1-1; D is possibly TRBD1 (5 bases). The germline V and J ends were trimmed by 2 bases and 2 bases, with 15 bases remaining between them. Germline V gene lookup returns CDR1 MNHEY and CDR2 SVGAGI. The CDR3 extends over 16 amino acids. The CDR3 coding sequence is TGTGCCAGCAGTTACACCCCGACAGCTTCTAACACTGAAGCTTTCTTT. Amino acids: CASSYTPTASNTEAFF.

This clonotype was recorded many times. The J gene is TRBJ2-1, the V gene TRBV12-3 or TRBV12-4; D may be TRBD2 (5 bases). V lost 6 bases and J 0 bases, leaving 9 bases between the germline ends. The CDR3 covers 14 residues. DNA for the CDR3: TGTGCCAGCAGCGGGGTGAGCTCCTACAATGAGCAGTTCTTC. Encoded protein: CASSGVSSYNEQFF.

This clonotype occurred many times. The V gene is TRBV2, the J gene TRBJ2-1; possible D gene TRBD2, 6 bases. Trimming removed 7 bases at V and 8 bases at J, with 12 bases between. Germline CDR1 is SNHLY and CDR2 is FYNNEI. The CDR3 extends over 12 amino acids. The CDR3, as DNA: TGTGCCAGCAATAAGGAGGGGCATGAGCAGTTCTTC. It codes for CASNKEGHEQFF. Supplemented by reference TRBV2 and TRBJ2-1, the full variable domain reads EPEVTQTPSHQVTQMGQEVILRCVPISNHLYFYWYRQILGQKVEFLVSFYNNEISEKSEIFDDQFSVERPDGSNFTLKIRSTKLEDSAMYFCASNKEGHEQFFGPGTRLTVL.

This clonotype was recorded at least ten times. The V call is TRBV9, the J call TRBJ2-5; 10 positions agree with TRBD2. V was clipped by 4 bases and J by 2 bases; unmatched bases: 11. Germline lookup yields CDR1 SGDLS and CDR2 YYNGEE. The CDR3 loop spans 17 amino acids. The CDR3 DNA sequence: TGTGCCAGCAGCTCCCACCTAGCGGGAGCGGGGCAAGAGACCCAGTACTTC. Translation: CASSSHLAGAGQETQYF. Using reference TRBV9 and TRBJ2-5 for the parts outside the CDR3, the full variable domain is DSGVTQTPKHLITATGQRVTLRCSPRSGDLSVYWYQQSLDQGLQFLIQYYNGEERAKGNILERFSAQQFPDLHSELNLSSLELGDSALYFCASSSHLAGAGQETQYFGPGTRLLVL.